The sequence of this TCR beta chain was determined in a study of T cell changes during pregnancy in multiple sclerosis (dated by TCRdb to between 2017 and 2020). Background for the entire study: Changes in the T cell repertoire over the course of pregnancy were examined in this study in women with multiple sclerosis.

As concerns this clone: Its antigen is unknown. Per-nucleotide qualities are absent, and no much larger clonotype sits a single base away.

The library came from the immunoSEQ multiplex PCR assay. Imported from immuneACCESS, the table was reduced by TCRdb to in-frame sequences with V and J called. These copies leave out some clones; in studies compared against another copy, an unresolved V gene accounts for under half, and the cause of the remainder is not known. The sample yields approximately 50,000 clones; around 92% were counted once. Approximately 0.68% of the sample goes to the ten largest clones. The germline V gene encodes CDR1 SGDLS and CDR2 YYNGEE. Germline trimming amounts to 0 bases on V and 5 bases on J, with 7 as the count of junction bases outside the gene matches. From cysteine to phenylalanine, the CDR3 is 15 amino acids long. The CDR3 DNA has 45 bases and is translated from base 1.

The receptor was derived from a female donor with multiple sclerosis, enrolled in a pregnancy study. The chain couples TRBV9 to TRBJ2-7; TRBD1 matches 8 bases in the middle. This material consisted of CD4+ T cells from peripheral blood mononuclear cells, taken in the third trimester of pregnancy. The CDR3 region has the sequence CASSVAAGGGHEQYF. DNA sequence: TGTGCCAGCAGCGTAGCGGCAGGGGGCGGCCACGAGCAGTACTTC.